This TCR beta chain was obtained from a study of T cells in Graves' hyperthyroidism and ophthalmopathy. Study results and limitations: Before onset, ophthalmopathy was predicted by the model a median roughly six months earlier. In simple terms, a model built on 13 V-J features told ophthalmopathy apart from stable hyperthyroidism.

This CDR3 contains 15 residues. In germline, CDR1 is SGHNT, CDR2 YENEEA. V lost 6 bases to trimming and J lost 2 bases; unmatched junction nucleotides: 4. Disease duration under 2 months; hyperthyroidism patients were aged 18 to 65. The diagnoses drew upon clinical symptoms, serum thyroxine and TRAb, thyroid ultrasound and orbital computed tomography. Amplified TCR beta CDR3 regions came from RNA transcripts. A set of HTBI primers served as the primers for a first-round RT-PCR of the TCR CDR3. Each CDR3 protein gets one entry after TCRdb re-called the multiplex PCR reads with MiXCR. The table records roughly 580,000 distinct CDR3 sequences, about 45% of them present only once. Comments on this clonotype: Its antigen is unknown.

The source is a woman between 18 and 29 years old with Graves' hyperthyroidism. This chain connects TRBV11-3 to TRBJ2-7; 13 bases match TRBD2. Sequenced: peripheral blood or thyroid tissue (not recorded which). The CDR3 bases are TGTGCCAGCAGTAAAGGGACTAGCGGGGCCTACGAGCAGTACTTC. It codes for CASSKGTSGAYEQYF.